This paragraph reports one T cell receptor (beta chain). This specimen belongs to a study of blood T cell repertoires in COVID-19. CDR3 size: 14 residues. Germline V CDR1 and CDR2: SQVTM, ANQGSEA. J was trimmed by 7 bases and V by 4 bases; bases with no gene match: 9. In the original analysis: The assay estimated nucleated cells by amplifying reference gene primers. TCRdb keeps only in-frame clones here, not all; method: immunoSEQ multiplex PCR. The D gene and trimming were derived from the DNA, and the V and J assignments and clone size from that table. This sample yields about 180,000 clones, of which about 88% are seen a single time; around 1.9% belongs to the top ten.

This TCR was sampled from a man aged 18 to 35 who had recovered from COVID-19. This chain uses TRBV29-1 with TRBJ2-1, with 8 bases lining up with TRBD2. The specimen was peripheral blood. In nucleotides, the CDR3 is TGCAGCGTTGTCCTGAGCGGGAGAATGAATGAGCAGTTCTTC. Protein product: CSVVLSGRMNEQFF.